This T cell receptor (beta chain) was captured in a study of tumor-infiltrating lymphocytes in primary liver carcinoma. The wider study: Resection treated the patients' primary liver carcinoma. Stage T1-T3 N0M0 tumors spanned about 4 to 11 cm. The patients included men and women who were aged 30 to 69 years.

Extraction also yielded germline DNA, while blood RNA was obtained from unsorted whole blood. Points on this clonotype: Its antigen is unknown. The germline gene is not matched at one end of the junction; a read error may be the cause.

This CDR3 has 16 residues. Germline V CDR1 and CDR2: SQVTM, ANQGSEA. General study findings and limits: Researchers found tumor-adjacent and tumor-blood pairs overlapped less than tumor region pairs.

TCR beta cDNA was prepared out of 450 to 500 ng total RNA by means of a constant-region primer. Investigators got TCR beta libraries out of three nested multiplex PCR rounds, done with slightly modified ARM-PCR. With TRBV1-TRBV30 forward primers and a C-beta reverse primer, the first two PCR rounds were run for approximately 9 cycles each. TCRdb re-called the multiplex PCR reads with MiXCR, one entry per CDR3 protein. The table records fewer than 350,000 distinct CDR3 sequences, around three fifths of them present only once. Sequencing was performed on peripheral blood. The chain links TRBV29-1 to TRBJ2-2, with a weak D call TRBD1 (5 bases). This receptor was obtained from a man aged 35 to 55 with primary liver carcinoma and hepatitis B virus infection. The CDR3 protein is CSVAHDRIRNTGELFF. CDR3 coding DNA: TGCAGTGTTGCCCACGACAGAATTAGGAACACCGGGGAGCTGTTTTTT.